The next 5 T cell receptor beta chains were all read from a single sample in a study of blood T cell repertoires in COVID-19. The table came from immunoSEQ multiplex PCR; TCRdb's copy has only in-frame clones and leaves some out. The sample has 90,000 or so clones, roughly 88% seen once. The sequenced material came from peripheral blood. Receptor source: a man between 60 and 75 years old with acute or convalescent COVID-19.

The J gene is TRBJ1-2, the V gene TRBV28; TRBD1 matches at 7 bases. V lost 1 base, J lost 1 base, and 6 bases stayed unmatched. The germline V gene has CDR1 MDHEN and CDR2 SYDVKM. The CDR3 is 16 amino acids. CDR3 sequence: CASSLSAGGYNYGYTF. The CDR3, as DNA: TGTGCCAGCAGTTTATCGGCAGGGGGATATAACTATGGCTACACCTTC.

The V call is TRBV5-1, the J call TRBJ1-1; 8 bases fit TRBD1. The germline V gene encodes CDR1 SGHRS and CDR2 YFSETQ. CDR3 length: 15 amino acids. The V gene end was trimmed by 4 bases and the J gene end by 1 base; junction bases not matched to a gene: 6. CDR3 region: CASSARTGPNTEAFF. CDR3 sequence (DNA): TGCGCCAGCAGCGCCCGGACAGGGCCGAACACTGAAGCTTTCTTT. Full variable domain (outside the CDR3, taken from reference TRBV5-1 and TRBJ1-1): KAGVTQTPRYLIKTRGQQVTLSCSPISGHRSVSWYQQTPGQGLQFLFEYFSETQRNKGNFPGRFSGRQFSNSRSEMNVSTLELGDSALYLCASSARTGPNTEAFFGQGTRLTVV.

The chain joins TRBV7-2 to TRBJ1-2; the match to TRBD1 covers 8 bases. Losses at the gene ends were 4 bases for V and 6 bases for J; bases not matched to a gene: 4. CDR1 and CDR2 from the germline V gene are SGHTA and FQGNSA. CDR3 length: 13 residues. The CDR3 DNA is TGTGCCAGCAGCTCCCGGACAGGGAATGGCTACACCTTC. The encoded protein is CASSSRTGNGYTF.

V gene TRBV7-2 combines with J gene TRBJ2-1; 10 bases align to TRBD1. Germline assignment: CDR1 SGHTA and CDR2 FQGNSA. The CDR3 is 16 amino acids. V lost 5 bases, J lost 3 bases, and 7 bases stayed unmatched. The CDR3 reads CASSGTGTGVYNEQFF. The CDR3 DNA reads TGTGCCAGCAGCGGGACCGGGACAGGGGTCTACAATGAGCAGTTCTTC.

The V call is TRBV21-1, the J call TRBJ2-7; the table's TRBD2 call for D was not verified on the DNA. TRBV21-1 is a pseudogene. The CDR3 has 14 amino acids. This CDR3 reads CAPGGLAEIYEQYF. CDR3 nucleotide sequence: TGTGCCCCCGGCGGGCTAGCGGAGATTTACGAGCAGTACTTC.